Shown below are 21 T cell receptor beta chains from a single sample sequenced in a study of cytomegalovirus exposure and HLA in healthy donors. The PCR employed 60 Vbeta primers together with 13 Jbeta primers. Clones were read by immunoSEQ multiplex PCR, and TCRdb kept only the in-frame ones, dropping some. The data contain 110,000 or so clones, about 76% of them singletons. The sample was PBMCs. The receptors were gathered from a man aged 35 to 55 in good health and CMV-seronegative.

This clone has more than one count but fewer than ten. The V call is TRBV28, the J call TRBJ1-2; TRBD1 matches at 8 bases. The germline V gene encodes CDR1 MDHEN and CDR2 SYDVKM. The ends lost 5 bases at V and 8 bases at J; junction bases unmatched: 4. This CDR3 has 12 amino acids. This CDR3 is CASSETGVGYTF. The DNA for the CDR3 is TGTGCCAGCAGTGAGACAGGGGTCGGCTACACCTTC.

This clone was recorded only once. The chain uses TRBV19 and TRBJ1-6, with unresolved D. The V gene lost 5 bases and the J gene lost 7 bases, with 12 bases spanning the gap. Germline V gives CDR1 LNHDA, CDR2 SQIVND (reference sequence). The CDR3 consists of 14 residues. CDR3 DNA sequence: TGTGCCAGTAGTCTGGAACGGGTAAATTCACCCCTCCACTTT. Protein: CASSLERVNSPLHF. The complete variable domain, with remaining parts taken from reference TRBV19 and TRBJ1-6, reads DGGITQSPKYLFRKEGQNVTLSCEQNLNHDAMYWYRQDPGQGLRLIYYSQIVNDFQKGDIAEGYSVSREKKESFPLTVTSAQKNPTAFYLCASSLERVNSPLHFGNGTRLTVT.

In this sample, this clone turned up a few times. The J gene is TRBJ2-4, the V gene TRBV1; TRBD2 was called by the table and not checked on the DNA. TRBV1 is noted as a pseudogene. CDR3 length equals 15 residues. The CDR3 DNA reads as TGCACCAGCAGGAAAGCGGGGGCACCAGAAAACATTCAGTACTTC. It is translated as CTSRKAGAPENIQYF.

The DNA for the CDR3 is TGTGCCAGCAGTTTTGAGGGGGCGGCATACGAGCAGTACTTC. It is translated as CASSFEGAAYEQYF. This chain connects TRBV28 to TRBJ2-7; 7 positions agree with TRBD1. The V gene end was trimmed by 3 bases and the J gene end by 4 bases; junction bases not matched to a gene: 6. Per germline, CDR1 MDHEN and CDR2 SYDVKM. The CDR3 covers 14 residues.

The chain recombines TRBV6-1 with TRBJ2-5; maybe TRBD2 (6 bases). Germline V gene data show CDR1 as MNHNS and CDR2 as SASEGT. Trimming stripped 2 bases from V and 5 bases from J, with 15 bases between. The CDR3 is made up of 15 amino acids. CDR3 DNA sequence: TGTGCCAGCAGTGAATCGTGGGCGGGGACGGAGACCCAGTACTTC. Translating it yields CASSESWAGTETQYF.

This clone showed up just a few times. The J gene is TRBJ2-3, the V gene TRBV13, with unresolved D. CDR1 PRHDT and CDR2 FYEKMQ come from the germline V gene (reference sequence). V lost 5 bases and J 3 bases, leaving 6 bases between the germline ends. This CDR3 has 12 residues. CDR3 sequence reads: CASSHETDTQYF. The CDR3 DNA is TGTGCCAGCAGCCACGAGACAGATACGCAGTATTTT.

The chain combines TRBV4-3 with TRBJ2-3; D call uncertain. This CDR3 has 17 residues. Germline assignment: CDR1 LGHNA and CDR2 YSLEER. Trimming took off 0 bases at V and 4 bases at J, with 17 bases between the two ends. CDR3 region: CASSQDAVGFNADTQYF. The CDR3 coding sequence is TGCGCCAGCAGCCAAGACGCGGTCGGGTTTAACGCAGATACGCAGTATTTT.

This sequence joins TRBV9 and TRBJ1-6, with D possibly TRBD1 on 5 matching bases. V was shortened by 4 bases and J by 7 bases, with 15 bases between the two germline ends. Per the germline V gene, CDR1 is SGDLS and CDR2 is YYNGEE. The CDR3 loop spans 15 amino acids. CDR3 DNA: TGTGCCAGCAGCCCAGGCGGGGCGTGGAATTCACCCCTCCACTTT. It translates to CASSPGGAWNSPLHF.

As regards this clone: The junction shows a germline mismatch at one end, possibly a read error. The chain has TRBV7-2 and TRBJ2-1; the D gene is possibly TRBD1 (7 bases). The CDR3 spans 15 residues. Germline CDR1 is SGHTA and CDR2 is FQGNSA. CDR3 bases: TGTGCCAGCAGCCTAGCGAGGGGGCGTCTAAGTGAGCAGTTCTTC. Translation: CASSLARGRLSEQFF. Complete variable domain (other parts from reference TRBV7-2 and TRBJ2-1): GAGVSQSPSNKVTEKGKDVELRCDPISGHTALYWYRQSLGQGLEFLIYFQGNSAPDKSGLPSDRFSAERTGGSVSTLTIQRTQQEDSAVYLCASSLARGRLSEQFFGPGTRLTVL.

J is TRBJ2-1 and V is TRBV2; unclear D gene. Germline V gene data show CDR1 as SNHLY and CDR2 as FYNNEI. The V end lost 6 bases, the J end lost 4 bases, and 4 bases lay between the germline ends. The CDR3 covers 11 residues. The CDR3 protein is CASSVYNEQFF. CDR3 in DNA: TGTGCCAGCAGCGTGTACAATGAGCAGTTCTTC.

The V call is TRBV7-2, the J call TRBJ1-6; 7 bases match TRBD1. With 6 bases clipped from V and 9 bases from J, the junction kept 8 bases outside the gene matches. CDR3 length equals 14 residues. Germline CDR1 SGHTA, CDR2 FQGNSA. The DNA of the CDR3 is TGTGCCAGCAGGCCTGGAGGGGGCTCTTCACCCCTCCACTTT. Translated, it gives CASRPGGGSSPLHF.

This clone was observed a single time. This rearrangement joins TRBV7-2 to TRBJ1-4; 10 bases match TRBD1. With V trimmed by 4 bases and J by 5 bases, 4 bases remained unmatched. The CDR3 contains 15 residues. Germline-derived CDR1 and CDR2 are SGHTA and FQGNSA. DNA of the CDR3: TGTGCCAGCAGCTCGGGGGGACAGGGGAATGAAAAACTGTTTTTT. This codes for CASSSGGQGNEKLFF.

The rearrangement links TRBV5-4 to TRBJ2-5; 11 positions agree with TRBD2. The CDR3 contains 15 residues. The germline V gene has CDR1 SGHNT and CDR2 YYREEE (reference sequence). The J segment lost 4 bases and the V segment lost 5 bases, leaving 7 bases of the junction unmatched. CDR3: CASSKLAGGIETQYF. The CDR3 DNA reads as TGTGCCAGCAGTAAATTAGCGGGGGGGATAGAGACCCAGTACTTC. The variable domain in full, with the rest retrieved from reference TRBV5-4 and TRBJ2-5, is ETGVTQSPTHLIKTRGQQVTLRCSSQSGHNTVSWYQQALGQGPQFIFQYYREEENGRGNFPPRFSGLQFPNYSSELNVNALELDDSALYLCASSKLAGGIETQYFGPGTRLLVL.

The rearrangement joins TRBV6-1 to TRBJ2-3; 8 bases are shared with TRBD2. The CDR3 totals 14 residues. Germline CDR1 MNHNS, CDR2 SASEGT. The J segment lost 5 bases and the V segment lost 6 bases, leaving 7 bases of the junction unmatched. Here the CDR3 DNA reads TGTGCCAGCAGCCAGCCCGGGGGGGGAGATACGCAGTATTTT. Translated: CASSQPGGGDTQYF.

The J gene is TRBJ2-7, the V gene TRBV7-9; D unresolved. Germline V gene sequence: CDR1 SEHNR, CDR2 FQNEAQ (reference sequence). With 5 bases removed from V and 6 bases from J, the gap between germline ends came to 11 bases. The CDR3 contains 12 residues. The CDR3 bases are TGTGCCAGCAGCCAGGAAATCGGCGAGCAGTACTTC. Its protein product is CASSQEIGEQYF.

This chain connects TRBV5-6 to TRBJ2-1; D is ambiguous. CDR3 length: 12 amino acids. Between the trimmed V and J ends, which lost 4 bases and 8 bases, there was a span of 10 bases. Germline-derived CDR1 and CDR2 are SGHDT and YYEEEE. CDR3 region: CASSELGDEQFF. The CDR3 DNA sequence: TGTGCCAGCAGCGAGCTAGGCGATGAGCAGTTCTTC.

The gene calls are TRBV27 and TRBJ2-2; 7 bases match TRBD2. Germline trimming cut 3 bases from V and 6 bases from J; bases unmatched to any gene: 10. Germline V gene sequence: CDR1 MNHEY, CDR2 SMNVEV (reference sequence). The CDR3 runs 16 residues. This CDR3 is CASSLGGSLLAGELFF. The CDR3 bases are TGTGCCAGCAGTTTGGGGGGGAGTCTATTGGCCGGGGAGCTGTTTTTT.

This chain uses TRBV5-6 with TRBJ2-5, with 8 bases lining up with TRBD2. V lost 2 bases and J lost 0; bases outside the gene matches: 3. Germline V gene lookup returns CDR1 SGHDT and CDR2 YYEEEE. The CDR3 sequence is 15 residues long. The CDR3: CASSLILADQETQYF. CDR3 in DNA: TGTGCCAGCAGCTTAATACTAGCGGACCAAGAGACCCAGTACTTC. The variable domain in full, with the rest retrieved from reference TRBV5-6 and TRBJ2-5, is DAGVTQSPTHLIKTRGQQVTLRCSPKSGHDTVSWYQQALGQGPQFIFQYYEEEERQRGNFPDRFSGHQFPNYSSELNVNALLLGDSALYLCASSLILADQETQYFGPGTRLLVL.

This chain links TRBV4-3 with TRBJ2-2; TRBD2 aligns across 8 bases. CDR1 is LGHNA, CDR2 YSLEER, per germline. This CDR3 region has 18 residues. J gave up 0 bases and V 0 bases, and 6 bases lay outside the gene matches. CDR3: CASSQDTQAGANTGELFF. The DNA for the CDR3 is TGCGCCAGCAGCCAAGATACCCAAGCGGGGGCGAACACCGGGGAGCTGTTTTTT.

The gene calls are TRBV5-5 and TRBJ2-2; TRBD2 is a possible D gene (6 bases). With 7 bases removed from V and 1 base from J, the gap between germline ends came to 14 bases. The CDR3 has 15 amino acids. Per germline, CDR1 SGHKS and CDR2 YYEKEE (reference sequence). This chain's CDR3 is CASSFGSGNTGELFF. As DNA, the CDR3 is TGTGCCAGCTCCTTCGGTAGCGGGAACACCGGGGAGCTGTTTTTT.

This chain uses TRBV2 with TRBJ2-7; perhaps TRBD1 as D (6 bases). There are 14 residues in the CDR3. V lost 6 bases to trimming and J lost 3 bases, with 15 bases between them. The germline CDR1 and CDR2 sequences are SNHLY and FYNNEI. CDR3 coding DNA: TGTGCCAGCAGGAACAACCGGGACATCTACGAGCAGTACTTC. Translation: CASRNNRDIYEQYF.